The source of this TCR beta chain is a study of Tregs in tolerant kidney transplant recipients. The study, taken as a whole, reports: Validation in larger populations is needed because few patients were studied.

Frequency places this clone as medium-sized. Its antigen is unidentified. The read falls 3 residues short of the CDR3 end, and the missing part is taken from the germline J gene. Some clones are missing from TCRdb's copy, which holds only in-frame ones; the method was immunoSEQ multiplex PCR. Found here are over 900 clones; the top ten clones hold 39%. Germline lookup yields CDR1 KGHSH and CDR2 LQKENI. Trimming removed 3 bases at V and 4 bases at J, with 12 bases between. The CDR3 consists of 14 residues. Related graft donors supplied nonmyeloablative bone marrow transplants, and mixed chimerism was transient. Unstimulated regulatory T cells (CD4+CD25+CD127-), CD4+CD25- non-regulatory cells, CD4 and CD8 cells were FACS-sorted from thawed PBMCs.

The chain is built from TRBV18 and TRBJ1-1; no clear D. The TCR sequence derives from a human patient who received a combined kidney and bone marrow transplant. Some T cells may be graft donor cells. Here the sequenced sample was CD4+ T cells from blood (PBMCs), taken about 15 months after the transplant. The sequenced part of the CDR3 DNA is TGTGCCAGCTCACCCTTAGATGGTACCACTGAA. This encodes CASSPLDGTTE. The entire CDR3 protein reads CASSPLDGTTEAFF.